These T cell receptor beta chains were read from a single sample in a study of blood T cells in healthy people across ages. TCRdb reprocessed the 5' RACE reads with MiXCR, giving one entry per CDR3 protein. The sample includes 980,000 or so distinct CDR3 sequences, 40% to 60% of them seen just once. Sample: blood. The receptors stem from a young man in good health. CDR3s include the opening cysteine and the closing phenylalanine or tryptophan. The D gene is left open where the match is weak. Some rows mark clone size as missing; the rest say once, few, many or name a class of expanded clone.

size: -; D: -; length: 13; J: TRBJ2-1; V: TRBV19; CDR3: CASSIGTANEQFF; DNA: TGTGCCAGTAGTATAGGGACAGCCAATGAGCAGTTCTTC
size: -; D: TRBD1; length: 17; J: TRBJ1-2; V: TRBV12-3/TRBV12-4; CDR3: CASSPGQGRITNYGYTF; DNA: TGTGCCAGCAGTCCGGGACAGGGACGAATTACTAACTATGGCTACACCTTC
size: -; D: TRBD1; length: 17; J: TRBJ2-5; V: TRBV6-1; CDR3: CASILTRDSLMGETQYF; DNA: TGTGCCAGCATCCTGACCCGGGACAGTCTGATGGGGGAGACCCAGTACTTC
size: -; D: -; length: 13; J: TRBJ2-7; V: TRBV20-1; CDR3: CSARRDRSYEQYF; DNA: TGCAGTGCCCGCCGGGACCGCTCCTACGAGCAGTACTTC
size: -; D: -; length: 14; J: TRBJ2-7; V: TRBV4-1; CDR3: CASSLKIFPLEQYF; DNA: TGCGCCAGCAGCCTCAAGATATTCCCCCTCGAGCAGTACTTC
size: few; D: -; length: 15; J: TRBJ1-5; V: TRBV12-3/TRBV12-4; CDR3: CASSLAGFGNQPQHF; DNA: TGTGCCAGCAGTTTAGCAGGCTTTGGCAATCAGCCCCAGCATTTT
size: few; D: TRBD1; length: 14; J: TRBJ2-7; V: TRBV5-1; CDR3: CASSLGDRDSEQYF; DNA: TGCGCCAGCAGCTTGGGGGACAGGGATAGCGAGCAGTACTTC
size: -; D: -; length: 14; J: TRBJ2-2; V: TRBV20-1; CDR3: CSARGGPQSGELFF; DNA: TGCAGTGCTAGGGGAGGACCCCAGTCAGGGGAGCTGTTTTTT
size: medium-sized; D: TRBD1; length: 11; J: TRBJ2-7; V: TRBV20-1; CDR3: CSTGTGDEQYF; DNA: TGCAGTACCGGGACAGGGGACGAGCAGTACTTC
size: -; D: TRBD1; length: 15; J: TRBJ2-4; V: TRBV20-1; CDR3: CSARRTGGLGNIQYF; DNA: TGCAGTGCTAGGAGGACAGGGGGACTTGGAAACATTCAGTACTTC
size: few; D: -; length: 13; J: TRBJ2-3; V: TRBV20-1; CDR3: CSAREDFTDTQYF; DNA: TGCAGTGCTAGAGAGGACTTCACAGATACGCAGTATTTT
size: -; D: TRBD1; length: 14; J: TRBJ2-7; V: TRBV30; CDR3: CAWATGTGLYEQYF; DNA: TGTGCCTGGGCAACCGGGACAGGGCTCTACGAGCAGTACTTC
size: -; D: TRBD1; length: 16; J: TRBJ1-4; V: TRBV20-1; CDR3: CSARSPGRKTGEKLFF; DNA: TGCAGTGCTAGGTCCCCGGGTAGGAAGACAGGGGAAAAACTGTTTTTT
size: -; D: -; length: 15; J: TRBJ2-5; V: TRBV12-3/TRBV12-4; CDR3: CASSLSGPKLETQYF; DNA: TGTGCCAGCAGTTTAAGTGGCCCTAAGCTGGAGACCCAGTACTTC
size: -; D: TRBD1; length: 13; J: TRBJ1-5; V: TRBV12-3/TRBV12-4; CDR3: CASQGTGGQPQHF; DNA: TGTGCCAGCCAAGGGACAGGAGGACAGCCCCAGCATTTT
size: few; D: -; length: 12; J: TRBJ2-5; V: TRBV25-1; CDR3: CASWGRRETQYF; DNA: TGTGCCAGCTGGGGTCGAAGGGAGACCCAGTACTTC
size: few; D: -; length: 15; J: TRBJ2-6; V: TRBV6-5; CDR3: CASERSYSGANVLTF; DNA: TGTGCCAGCGAGAGGTCTTACTCTGGGGCCAACGTCCTGACTTTC
size: -; D: TRBD1; length: 14; J: TRBJ2-7; V: TRBV10-3; CDR3: CAISPSTGNYEQYF; DNA: TGTGCCATCAGTCCCTCGACAGGGAACTACGAGCAGTACTTC
size: few; D: -; length: 15; J: TRBJ2-1; V: TRBV20-1; CDR3: CSARDGHKSSNEQFF; DNA: TGCAGTGCTAGGGACGGGCATAAAAGCAGCAATGAGCAGTTCTTC
size: -; D: -; length: 10; J: TRBJ2-1; V: TRBV5-6; CDR3: CASGNAEQFF; DNA: TGTGCCAGCGGTAATGCTGAGCAGTTCTTC
size: -; D: -; length: 16; J: TRBJ2-1; V: TRBV6-2/TRBV6-3; CDR3: CASRTHTGLGGDEQFF; DNA: TGTGCCAGCAGGACTCATACGGGACTGGGCGGCGATGAGCAGTTCTTC
size: -; D: -; length: 12; J: TRBJ1-2; V: TRBV3-1; CDR3: CASSQAEYGYTF; DNA: TGTGCCAGCAGCCAAGCGGAGTATGGCTACACCTTC
size: -; D: -; length: 11; J: TRBJ2-5; V: TRBV20-1; CDR3: CSARKRETQYF; DNA: TGCAGTGCTAGGAAGAGAGAGACCCAGTACTTC